This is a list of T cell receptor beta chains from one sample in a study of spatial heterogeneity in lung cancer. Via MiXCR, TCRdb re-called the 5' RACE reads, giving one row per CDR3 protein. The table lists around 63,000 distinct CDR3 sequences, roughly 6.4% of them singletons. This specimen was PBMCs, taken at surgery. These receptors all stem from a female donor with early-stage non-small cell lung cancer. Each CDR3 is given with its conserved first and last residue. The D gene is left open where the match is weak. Only part of the rows carry a size: once, few, many, or a class if the clone is expanded.

J gene | D gene | V gene | clone size | CDR3 DNA | CDR3 protein
TRBJ2-2 | TRBD1 | TRBV12-3/TRBV12-4 | few | TGTGCCAGCAGTTTTGAGGGGGCGAGCACCGGGGAGCTGTTTTTT | CASSFEGASTGELFF
TRBJ2-2 | TRBD2 | TRBV9 | many | TGTGCCAGCAGCGCCACTAGCGGGGGATTCTTCACCGGGGAGCTGTTTTTT | CASSATSGGFFTGELFF
TRBJ2-2 | TRBD1 | TRBV20-1 | many | TGCAGCGTAAGAGAGGACAGGGGAGAACGGCTGTTTTTT | CSVREDRGERLFF
TRBJ2-7 | TRBD2 | TRBV9 | many | TGTGCCAGCAGCTCCTCCCGGGAGGCTAGCGGCATCTACGAGCAGTACTTC | CASSSSREASGIYEQYF
TRBJ1-2 | TRBD1 | TRBV19 | many | TGTGCCAGTAGCCGACCGGGACAGGGAAACTATGGCTACACCTTC | CASSRPGQGNYGYTF
TRBJ1-5 | TRBD1 | TRBV5-5 | NA | TGTGCCAGCAGCACGGAGGGGACAGGAACCGGGCAGCCCCAGCATTTT | CASSTEGTGTGQPQHF
TRBJ1-1 | TRBD1 | TRBV30 | NA | TGTGCCTGGAGTTTCTACGGATACGGCCTCAGGGGGACTGAAGCTTTCTTT | CAWSFYGYGLRGTEAFF
TRBJ2-2 | NA | TRBV19 | many | TGTGCCAGTAGCCAGGGTAGGGACACCGGGGAGCTGTTTTTT | CASSQGRDTGELFF
TRBJ1-5 | NA | TRBV6-1 | many | TGTGCCAGCAGTGAACCGACACCAGACTATAATCAGCCCCAGCATTTT | CASSEPTPDYNQPQHF
TRBJ2-2 | NA | TRBV29-1 | many | TGCAGCGTTGACGGGGGTCCCGGGGAGCTGTTTTTT | CSVDGGPGELFF
TRBJ1-5 | NA | TRBV12-3/TRBV12-4 | NA | TGTGCCAGCAGTTTGGGTGGACAGAACAATCAGCCCCAGCATTTT | CASSLGGQNNQPQHF
TRBJ2-5 | NA | TRBV7-2 | many | TGTGCCAGCAGCTTAGGGGTAGGGACGGTCGAGACCCAGTACTTC | CASSLGVGTVETQYF
TRBJ2-2 | TRBD2 | TRBV28 | NA | TGTGCCAGCAGTTATATTCGGCGGGAGAGGCCCGGGGAGCTGTTTTTT | CASSYIRRERPGELFF